These 29 T cell receptor beta chains were all obtained from the same sample, sequenced in a study of shared clonotypes between healthy human individuals. Libraries were prepared by immunoSEQ multiplex PCR; TCRdb keeps only in-frame clonotypes and omits some of them. This table has 850,000 to 1,100,000 clones, 60% to 85% appearing once. The sequenced sample was memory CD4+ T cells from PBMCs. Regarding subset: CD45RA-negative fraction. The receptors come from a man younger than 35 in good health. Some clones in this sample may be carry-over from other donors' samples.

As for this clone: The same CDR3 is also encoded by other DNA sequences in this sample. This rearrangement joins TRBV18 to TRBJ2-5; D remains ambiguous. This CDR3 region has 11 residues. Germline CDR1 KGHSH, CDR2 LQKENI. V shed 2 bases and J shed 5 bases, with 3 bases lying between them. CDR3 residues: CASSPGETQYF. The CDR3, as DNA: TGTGCCAGCTCACCAGGCGAGACCCAGTACTTC.

This sequence joins TRBV5-1 and TRBJ2-3; 11 positions match TRBD2. This CDR3 has 17 amino acids. Germline V lookup: CDR1 SGHRS, CDR2 YFSETQ. V shed 0 bases, J shed 3 bases, and the junction held 6 bases outside the gene matches. This chain's CDR3 is CASSLVASGRKTDTQYF. In DNA form, the CDR3 reads TGCGCCAGCAGCTTGGTGGCTAGCGGGAGGAAGACAGATACGCAGTATTTT.

The chain recombines TRBV28 with TRBJ1-1, with unresolved D. The CDR3 totals 18 residues. Trimming removed 3 bases at V and 3 bases at J, with 23 bases between. Germline CDR1 and CDR2: MDHEN and SYDVKM. The CDR3 loop is CASSFRPFYNTKDTEAFF. As DNA, the CDR3 is TGTGCCAGCAGTTTTCGGCCATTCTACAATACTAAGGACACTGAAGCTTTCTTT.

The chain is built from TRBV2 and TRBJ2-7; TRBD2 might be the D (5 bases). Trimming left V 5 bases short and J 3 bases short, with 11 bases between. The CDR3 sequence is 13 residues long. Germline V lookup: CDR1 SNHLY, CDR2 FYNNEI. The CDR3 bases are TGTGCCAGCAGTAACGGCGGGCTCTACGAGCAGTACTTC. It codes for CASSNGGLYEQYF.

This clone was observed a single time. The genes are TRBV27 and TRBJ2-1, with D unclear. Trimming pared 10 bases from V and 0 bases from J, leaving 19 bases between. Germline CDR1 is MNHEY and CDR2 is SMNVEV (reference sequence). The CDR3 runs 16 residues. CDR3 region: CATTPSVASSYNEQFF. The CDR3 DNA sequence: TGTGCCACCACTCCCAGCGTTGCGAGCTCCTACAATGAGCAGTTCTTC.

The chain has TRBV11-2 and TRBJ1-2, with D uncertain. Germline V gene data show CDR1 as SGHAT and CDR2 as FQNNGV. CDR3 size: 12 residues. V lost 0 bases, J lost 7 bases, and 6 bases lay in between. The CDR3 here is CASSLESGGYTF. As DNA, the CDR3 is TGTGCCAGCAGCTTAGAATCAGGTGGCTACACCTTC.

V and J are TRBV6-6 and TRBJ2-1; no definite D call. The germline gives CDR1 MNHNY, CDR2 SVGAGI (reference sequence). Trimming pared 2 bases from V and 5 bases from J, leaving 7 bases between. The CDR3 totals 13 residues. This chain's CDR3 is CASSYGGDNEQFF. The CDR3 DNA reads TGTGCCAGCAGTTACGGCGGAGACAATGAGCAGTTCTTC.

J is TRBJ2-7 and V is TRBV6-5; perhaps TRBD2 as D (6 bases). The J call may be faulty, since TRBJ2-5 better matches the DNA end. Germline V gene sequence: CDR1 MNHEY, CDR2 SVGAGI. This CDR3 is built from 13 residues. CDR3 in DNA: TGTGCCAGCACGCCGCCGGGAGTAGAGACCCAGTACTTC. As protein: CASTPPGVETQYF.

Comment on this clone: Relative to the germline gene, one junction end is altered; a read error may explain this. V is TRBV10-1 and J is TRBJ1-1; D is undetermined. CDR3 length: 12 amino acids. Germline loops: CDR1 WNHNN, CDR2 SYGVQD (reference sequence). The CDR3, as DNA: TGCGCCAGCAGTGATAGTGAGGAGGGAACCACTTTT. Amino acids: CASSDSEEGTTF.

Concerning this clone itself: This sample also contains other DNA sequences that code for the same CDR3. The chain carries TRBV5-1 and TRBJ2-5; D may correspond to TRBD1 or TRBD2 (6 bases each). The CDR3 consists of 14 residues. CDR1 and CDR2 (germline): SGHRS, YFSETQ. The V end lost 0 bases, the J end lost 4 bases, and 10 bases lay between the germline ends. The CDR3, as DNA: TGCGCCAGCAGCTTGGAGGGGGGAGGAGAGACCCAGTACTTC. It codes for CASSLEGGGETQYF.

As DNA, the CDR3 is TGTGCCAGCAGTGCGTTAGGGCAGGAGAACACTGAAGCTTTCTTT. Protein: CASSALGQENTEAFF. The chain has TRBV2 and TRBJ1-1; no clear D gene. Germline V gene sequence: CDR1 SNHLY, CDR2 FYNNEI. The CDR3 contains 15 residues. Deletions cut 4 bases from V and 1 base from J, with 13 bases between. The whole variable domain, remainder taken from reference TRBV2 and TRBJ1-1, is EPEVTQTPSHQVTQMGQEVILRCVPISNHLYFYWYRQILGQKVEFLVSFYNNEISEKSEIFDDQFSVERPDGSNFTLKIRSTKLEDSAMYFCASSALGQENTEAFFGQGTRLTVV.

The sample holds one count of this clone. The CDR3 DNA sequence: TGCAGCGTCTTCACAGATACGCAGTATTTT. Translation gives CSVFTDTQYF. The genes are TRBV29-1 and TRBJ2-3; D remains unclear. Germline assignment: CDR1 SQVTM and CDR2 ANQGSEA. Between the trimmed V and J ends, which lost 6 bases and 2 bases, there was a span of 3 bases. The length of the CDR3 is 10 residues.

J is TRBJ2-7 and V is TRBV7-8, with 9 nucleotides matching TRBD2. The CDR3 contains 16 residues. From germline, CDR1 is SGHVS and CDR2 FQNEAQ. After removal of 0 bases from V and 6 bases from J, the junction contained 9 bases not matched to a gene. The CDR3 DNA reads TGTGCCAGCAGCTTAGCGCTCAGGGCGGGAGGGGCCGAGCAGTACTTC. Protein product: CASSLALRAGGAEQYF.

This clone has a handful of counts. This CDR3 is also generated by other DNA sequences in the sample. The chain uses TRBV27 and TRBJ1-5, with unresolved D. Germline V gives CDR1 MNHEY, CDR2 SMNVEV (reference sequence). This CDR3 is 15 amino acids long. V was shortened by 5 bases and J by 0 bases, with 11 bases between the two germline ends. This CDR3 reads CASSRNGDSNQPQHF. The CDR3 nucleotides read TGTGCCAGCAGTCGAAATGGGGATAGCAATCAGCCCCAGCATTTT.

The chain has TRBV15 and TRBJ2-3; D not certain. The ends were cut back, 3 bases at V and 5 bases at J, with 12 bases in the middle. The CDR3 totals 14 residues. CDR1 and CDR2 (germline): LNHNV, YYDKDF (reference sequence). CDR3: CATSRASLGDTQYF. In nucleotides, the CDR3 is TGTGCCACCAGCAGGGCTAGTTTAGGAGATACGCAGTATTTT. The full variable domain, rest sourced from reference TRBV15 and TRBJ2-3, is DAMVIQNPRYQVTQFGKPVTLSCSQTLNHNVMYWYQQKSSQAPKLLFHYYDKDFNNEADTPDNFQSRRPNTSFCFLDIRSPGLGDTAMYLCATSRASLGDTQYFGPGTRLTVL.

CDR3 loop: CAWSRWGGAYEQYF. The CDR3 DNA reads TGTGCCTGGAGTAGGTGGGGAGGGGCCTACGAGCAGTACTTC. The chain recombines TRBV30 with TRBJ2-7, with 7 positions matching TRBD2. This CDR3 is 14 amino acids long. The V gene end was trimmed by 2 bases and the J gene end by 2 bases; junction bases not matched to a gene: 6. The germline V gene encodes CDR1 GTSNPN and CDR2 SVGIG (reference sequence).

The CDR3: CASSRSQGEAEAFF. CDR3 in DNA: TGTGCCAGCTCACGGTCCCAGGGAGAGGCTGAAGCTTTCTTT. This chain connects TRBV18 to TRBJ1-1; D might be TRBD1 (5 bases). The V gene's germline CDR1 is KGHSH and CDR2 LQKENI. Deletions cut 4 bases from V and 6 bases from J, with 15 bases between. The CDR3 consists of 14 residues.

This rearrangement joins TRBV5-1 to TRBJ2-7; D is uncertain. CDR3 length equals 15 residues. The V gene's germline CDR1 is SGHRS and CDR2 YFSETQ. Trimming removed 6 bases from V and 2 bases from J, with 18 bases in between. CDR3 bases: TGCGCCAGCACCCTTGGTCCCGATGCAACCTACGAGCAGTACTTC. Protein sequence: CASTLGPDATYEQYF.

The V and J genes are TRBV10-2 and TRBJ2-1; the D gene is possibly TRBD2 (6 bases). This CDR3 region has 14 residues. CDR1 and CDR2 (germline): WSHSY, SAAADI. Trimming removed 3 bases from V and 5 bases from J, with 11 bases in between. As DNA, the CDR3 is TGCGCCAGCAGTGAAGGAGGGAGAAACAATGAGCAGTTCTTC. It yields the protein CASSEGGRNNEQFF.

This chain uses TRBV28 with TRBJ1-4, with D unclear. V was shortened by 1 base and J by 5 bases, with 8 bases between the two germline ends. The germline gives CDR1 MDHEN, CDR2 SYDVKM. The CDR3 covers 14 residues. CDR3 in amino acids: CASSLYQENEKLFF. The CDR3 nucleotides are TGTGCCAGCAGTTTATACCAGGAAAATGAAAAACTGTTTTTT. Full variable domain (rest looked up from reference TRBV28 and TRBJ1-4): DVKVTQSSRYLVKRTGEKVFLECVQDMDHENMFWYRQDPGLGLRLIYFSYDVKMKEKGDIPEGYSVSREKKERFSLILESASTNQTSMYLCASSLYQENEKLFFGSGTQLSVL.

The chain uses TRBV7-9 and TRBJ1-1, with TRBD1 matching 7 bases. The V segment lost 1 base and the J segment 2 bases; nucleotides outside the gene matches: 4. The V gene's germline CDR1 is SEHNR and CDR2 FQNEAQ (reference sequence). CDR3 length: 15 residues. The CDR3 DNA is TGTGCCAGCAGCTTAGGCAGGGGGGCAAACACTGAAGCTTTCTTT. Its protein is CASSLGRGANTEAFF.

The chain recombines TRBV5-1 with TRBJ1-1; D uncertain. This CDR3 is built from 15 residues. Between the trimmed V and J ends, which lost 1 base and 1 base, there was a span of 11 bases. The germline gives CDR1 SGHRS, CDR2 YFSETQ. The CDR3 sequence is CASSLTAAQNTEAFF. The CDR3 DNA sequence: TGCGCCAGCAGCTTGACGGCGGCTCAGAACACTGAAGCTTTCTTT. Full variable domain (missing parts from reference TRBV5-1 and TRBJ1-1): KAGVTQTPRYLIKTRGQQVTLSCSPISGHRSVSWYQQTPGQGLQFLFEYFSETQRNKGNFPGRFSGRQFSNSRSEMNVSTLELGDSALYLCASSLTAAQNTEAFFGQGTRLTVV.

Comment on this clone: This same CDR3 is encoded by further DNA sequences in the sample. This chain connects TRBV7-2 to TRBJ2-1; D is unresolved. Germline V gives CDR1 SGHTA, CDR2 FQGNSA. Trimming removed 2 bases at V and 7 bases at J, with 3 bases between. CDR3 length equals 11 residues. The DNA of the CDR3 is TGTGCCAGCAGCTTACTTAATGAGCAGTTCTTC. Encoded protein: CASSLLNEQFF. Variable domain in full (rest from reference TRBV7-2 and TRBJ2-1): GAGVSQSPSNKVTEKGKDVELRCDPISGHTALYWYRQSLGQGLEFLIYFQGNSAPDKSGLPSDRFSAERTGGSVSTLTIQRTQQEDSAVYLCASSLLNEQFFGPGTRLTVL.

This sequence joins TRBV6-5 and TRBJ2-5; the D gene is possibly TRBD2 (5 bases). The CDR3 loop spans 13 amino acids. Germline V CDR1 and CDR2: MNHEY, SVGAGI. With 6 bases removed from V and 3 bases from J, the gap between germline ends came to 11 bases. This CDR3 reads CASRTGSKETQYF. CDR3 nucleotides: TGTGCCAGCAGAACGGGGTCGAAAGAGACCCAGTACTTC.

V and J are TRBV29-1 and TRBJ2-7, with 10 bases matching TRBD1. V lost 5 bases and J lost 4; bases outside the gene matches: 14. The CDR3 runs to 16 residues. In germline, CDR1 is SQVTM, CDR2 ANQGSEA. CDR3 residues: CSVSGSRDRGIYEQYF. CDR3 DNA sequence: TGCAGCGTTTCCGGGTCCCGGGACAGGGGAATATACGAGCAGTACTTC.

This chain uses TRBV27 with TRBJ2-6, with TRBD2 as a possible D gene (5 bases). Trimming pared 6 bases from V and 3 bases from J, leaving 9 bases between. This CDR3 contains 14 residues. Germline V gene data show CDR1 as MNHEY and CDR2 as SMNVEV (reference sequence). The CDR3: CASRGDYGANVLTF. The DNA of the CDR3 is TGTGCCAGCAGGGGAGATTATGGGGCCAACGTCCTGACTTTC.

The chain couples TRBV7-9 to TRBJ1-5; D call uncertain. CDR3 length: 12 amino acids. Per germline, CDR1 SEHNR and CDR2 FQNEAQ (reference sequence). With 2 bases removed from V and 6 bases from J, the gap between germline ends came to 5 bases. CDR3 sequence: CASSLSSQPQHF. CDR3 DNA: TGTGCCAGCAGCTTATCGAGTCAGCCCCAGCATTTT.

A few counts support this clone. The chain couples TRBV28 to TRBJ2-7; the D gene could be TRBD1 or TRBD2 (5 bases each). The CDR3 is made up of 12 amino acids. Germline CDR1 reads MDHEN; CDR2 reads SYDVKM. V was clipped by 6 bases and J by 6 bases, with 12 bases between them. In DNA, the CDR3 is TGTGCCAGCAGCCGAGGGGTGTCCGAGCAGTACTTC. The encoded protein is CASSRGVSEQYF.

The chain combines TRBV5-1 with TRBJ2-5; 9 bases line up with TRBD1. CDR1 SGHRS and CDR2 YFSETQ come from the germline V gene. J was trimmed by 1 base and V by 0 bases; bases with no gene match: 1. This CDR3 has 15 residues. In nucleotides, the CDR3 is TGCGCCAGCAGCTTGGCGGACAGGGGCCAAGAGACCCAGTACTTC. It codes for CASSLADRGQETQYF. The entire variable domain, with the rest obtained from reference TRBV5-1 and TRBJ2-5, is as follows: KAGVTQTPRYLIKTRGQQVTLSCSPISGHRSVSWYQQTPGQGLQFLFEYFSETQRNKGNFPGRFSGRQFSNSRSEMNVSTLELGDSALYLCASSLADRGQETQYFGPGTRLLVL.